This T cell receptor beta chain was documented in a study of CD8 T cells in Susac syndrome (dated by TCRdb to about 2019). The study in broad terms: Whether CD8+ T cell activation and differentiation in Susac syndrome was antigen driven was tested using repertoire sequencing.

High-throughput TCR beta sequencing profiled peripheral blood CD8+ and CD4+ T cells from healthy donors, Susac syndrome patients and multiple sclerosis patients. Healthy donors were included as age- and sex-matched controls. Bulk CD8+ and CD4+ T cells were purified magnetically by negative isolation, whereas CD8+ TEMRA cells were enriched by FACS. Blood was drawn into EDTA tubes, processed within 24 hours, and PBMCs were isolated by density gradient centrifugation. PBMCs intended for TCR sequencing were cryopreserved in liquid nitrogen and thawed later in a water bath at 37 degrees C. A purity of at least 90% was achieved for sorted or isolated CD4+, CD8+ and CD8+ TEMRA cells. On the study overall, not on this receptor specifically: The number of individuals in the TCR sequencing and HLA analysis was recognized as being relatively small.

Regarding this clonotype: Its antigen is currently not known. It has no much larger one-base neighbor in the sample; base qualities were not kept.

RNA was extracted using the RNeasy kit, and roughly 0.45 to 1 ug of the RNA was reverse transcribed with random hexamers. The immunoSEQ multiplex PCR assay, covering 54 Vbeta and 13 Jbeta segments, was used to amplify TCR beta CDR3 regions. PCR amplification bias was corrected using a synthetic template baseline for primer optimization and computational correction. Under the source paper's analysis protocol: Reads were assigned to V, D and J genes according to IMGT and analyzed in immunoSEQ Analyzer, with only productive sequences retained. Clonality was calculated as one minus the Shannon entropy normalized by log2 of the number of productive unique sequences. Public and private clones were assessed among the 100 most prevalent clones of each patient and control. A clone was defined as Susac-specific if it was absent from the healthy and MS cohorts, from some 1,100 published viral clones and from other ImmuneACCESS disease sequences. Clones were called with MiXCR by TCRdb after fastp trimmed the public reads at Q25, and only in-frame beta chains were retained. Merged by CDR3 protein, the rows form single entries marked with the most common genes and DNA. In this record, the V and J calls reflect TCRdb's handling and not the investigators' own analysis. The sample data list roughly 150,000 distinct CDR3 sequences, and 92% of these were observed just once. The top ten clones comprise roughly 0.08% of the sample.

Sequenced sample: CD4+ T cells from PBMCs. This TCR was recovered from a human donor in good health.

The nucleotides read TGCGCCAGCAGCTTGGCAGGGGAGGTTCAGCCCCAGCATTTT. Its product reads: CASSLAGEVQPQHF. This chain is built from TRBV5-1 and TRBJ1-5; a tentative D match to TRBD1 spans 6 bases. Per the germline V gene, SGHRS is the CDR1 and YFSETQ is the CDR2. The V end loses 0 bases and the J end loses 6 bases, and a stretch of 10 bases separates them. The CDR3 contains 14 residues, cysteine and phenylalanine counted. The only DNA kept is the CDR3, 42 bases in frame from the first base. The full variable domain, completed from the reference TRBV5-1 and TRBJ1-5 proteins outside the CDR3, reads KAGVTQTPRYLIKTRGQQVTLSCSPISGHRSVSWYQQTPGQGLQFLFEYFSETQRNKGNFPGRFSGRQFSNSRSEMNVSTLELGDSALYLCASSLAGEVQPQHFGDGTRLSIL.